Shown below are 4 T cell receptor beta chains from a single sample sequenced in a study of shared clonotypes between healthy human individuals. The table came from immunoSEQ multiplex PCR; TCRdb's copy has only in-frame clones and leaves some out. The profile shows hundreds of thousands of clones, under 80% of them singletons. What was sequenced was memory CD4+ T cells sorted from blood. As for subset: CD45RA-negative fraction. These receptors were obtained from a man in his thirties or forties in good health.

The chain couples TRBV6-6 to TRBJ2-6; TRBD1 aligns across 7 bases. V shed 7 bases, J shed 2 bases, and the junction held 5 bases outside the gene matches. CDR1 is MNHNY, CDR2 SVGAGI, per germline (reference sequence). The CDR3 spans 15 residues. For the CDR3, the DNA is TGTGCCAGCAAGATTACAGGGGCTGGGGCCAACGTCCTGACTTTC. Translating gives CASKITGAGANVLTF.

The J gene is TRBJ2-4, the V gene TRBV6-1, with D possibly being TRBD1 or TRBD2 (5 bases each). The length of the CDR3 is 16 residues. V was pared by 4 bases and J by 0 bases, with 13 bases between. Germline assignment: CDR1 MNHNS and CDR2 SASEGT. The CDR3 sequence: CASSGRDRIAKNIQYF. The DNA of the CDR3 is TGTGCCAGCAGTGGCCGGGACCGAATAGCCAAAAACATTCAGTACTTC.

The V gene is TRBV19, the J gene TRBJ2-2; possibly TRBD2 for D (5 bases). Trimming cost V 7 bases and J 3 bases, with 15 bases left between them. From germline, CDR1 is LNHDA and CDR2 SQIVND (reference sequence). The CDR3 extends over 15 amino acids. In DNA, the CDR3 is TGTGCCAGTACTAGCATTCGGTTCCACACCGGGGAGCTGTTTTTT. As protein: CASTSIRFHTGELFF.

The CDR3 sequence is CASSPKRRTGGENTEAFF. The CDR3 nucleotides read TGTGCCAGCAGTCCCAAACGGCGGACAGGGGGCGAGAACACTGAAGCTTTCTTT. The chain couples TRBV28 to TRBJ1-1, with TRBD1 identical over 11 bases. Germline V gene data show CDR1 as MDHEN and CDR2 as SYDVKM. The CDR3 is made up of 18 amino acids. V lost 5 bases and J lost 1; bases outside the gene matches: 12.